The 17 T cell receptor beta chains below come from one sample, sequenced in a study of cytomegalovirus exposure and HLA in healthy donors. The PCR contained 60 Vbeta and 13 Jbeta primers. Assay: immunoSEQ multiplex PCR; the TCRdb copy retains only in-frame clones and omits some. The repertoire holds 250,000 to 350,000 clones, with 70% to 90% as singletons. The specimen was PBMCs. These receptor sequences come from a woman aged 18-35 years in good health and CMV-seronegative.

J is TRBJ2-3 and V is TRBV5-1; 14 bases match TRBD2. The CDR3 covers 16 residues. V shed 0 bases, J shed 6 bases, and the junction held 3 bases outside the gene matches. Germline values: CDR1 SGHRS, CDR2 YFSETQ. The CDR3 coding sequence is TGCGCCAGCAGCTTGGGGACTAGCGGGGGGTCGGATACGCAGTATTTT. It codes for CASSLGTSGGSDTQYF.

This chain connects TRBV19 to TRBJ2-1; TRBD1 agrees at 9 bases. The junction had 10 bases not matched to a gene; V was cut back by 5 bases and J by 5 bases. The CDR3 length is 16 residues. Germline values: CDR1 LNHDA, CDR2 SQIVND (reference sequence). DNA of the CDR3: TGTGCCAGTAGTCCGGACAGGGGATCATCCCACAATGAGCAGTTCTTC. Protein product: CASSPDRGSSHNEQFF.

In its sample, this clone was seen a few times. V is TRBV5-4 and J is TRBJ1-1; D ambiguous. CDR1 is SGHNT, CDR2 YYREEE, per germline (reference sequence). V lost 4 bases and J 1 base, leaving 17 bases between the germline ends. CDR3 length equals 16 residues. The CDR3 DNA follows: TGTGCCAGCAGCCCATTCCGCCCCCTAGCGAACACTGAAGCTTTCTTT. As protein: CASSPFRPLANTEAFF.

This chain joins TRBV21-1 and TRBJ2-3; the table's D call, TRBD1, was not checked against the DNA. TRBV21-1 counts as a pseudogene. The CDR3 is 17 amino acids. Here the CDR3 DNA reads TGTGCCAGCAGCAAAGAGTTGGGACAGGGGTCGATATATACGCAGTATTTT. As protein: CASSKELGQGSIYTQYF.

The chain links TRBV15 to TRBJ1-5; the D is unclear. Germline V gives CDR1 LNHNV, CDR2 YYDKDF (reference sequence). The CDR3 is made up of 14 amino acids. The germline V and J ends were trimmed by 2 bases and 0 bases, with 5 bases remaining between them. This CDR3 reads CATSRPGSNQPQHF. The CDR3 DNA reads as TGTGCCACCAGCAGACCAGGTAGCAATCAGCCCCAGCATTTT.

The chain carries TRBV19 and TRBJ1-2, with no clear D. The germline V gene has CDR1 LNHDA and CDR2 SQIVND (reference sequence). This CDR3 region has 13 residues. The V end was cut by 5 bases, the J end by 0 bases, with 7 bases between. CDR3 DNA: TGTGCCAGTAGTTTTTTATCTAACTATGGCTACACCTTC. This encodes CASSFLSNYGYTF.

V usage is TRBV6-6 and J usage is TRBJ1-1; no reliable D call. This CDR3 is built from 14 residues. In germline, CDR1 is MNHNY, CDR2 SVGAGI (reference sequence). The V gene lost 0 bases and the J gene lost 1 base, with 6 bases spanning the gap. The CDR3 loop is CASSYSNGNTEAFF. The CDR3 DNA reads TGTGCCAGCAGTTACTCGAACGGGAACACTGAAGCTTTCTTT.

This chain joins TRBV5-6 and TRBJ2-5; D is perhaps TRBD2 (5 bases). From germline, CDR1 is SGHDT and CDR2 YYEEEE. V was pared by 3 bases and J by 2 bases, with 11 bases between. The CDR3 spans 14 residues. CDR3 sequence reads: CASSSGLDQETQYF. In nucleotides, the CDR3 is TGTGCCAGCAGCTCAGGACTCGATCAAGAGACCCAGTACTTC.

This clone was seen once. The chain recombines TRBV5-1 with TRBJ1-2, with TRBD1 as a possible D gene (5 bases). The V gene's germline CDR1 is SGHRS and CDR2 YFSETQ. The ends were cut back, 5 bases at V and 10 bases at J, with 18 bases in the middle. The CDR3 extends over 13 amino acids. CDR3 sequence: CASREGTGDLYTF. CDR3 bases: TGCGCCAGCAGGGAAGGGACGGGGGACCTCTACACCTTC.

The chain couples TRBV10-3 to TRBJ1-1; 10 nucleotides line up with TRBD1. The V and J ends lost 5 bases and 1 base, in that order; junction bases with no gene match: 7. From germline, CDR1 is ENHRY and CDR2 SYGVKD. The CDR3 has 16 amino acids. The CDR3 sequence is CAISPGTGVGNTEAFF. For the CDR3, the DNA is TGTGCCATCAGTCCCGGGACAGGGGTTGGGAACACTGAAGCTTTCTTT.

The rearrangement uses TRBV6-1 and TRBJ2-1; D may be TRBD2 (6 bases). CDR3 length equals 15 residues. Germline values: CDR1 MNHNS, CDR2 SASEGT. V lost 0 bases and J lost 8, with 14 bases in between. The CDR3 DNA reads TGTGCCAGCAGTGAAGCGGAAGTAGGGGAGGATGAGCAGTTCTTC. Its translation: CASSEAEVGEDEQFF.

The gene calls are TRBV5-8 and TRBJ1-2; no clear D. Germline V gene lookup returns CDR1 SGHTS and CDR2 YDEGEE. V lost 0 bases and J lost 8, with 14 bases in between. The CDR3 is made up of 14 amino acids. CDR3 DNA: TGTGCCAGCAGCTTGGGGCAACCCCGGGGAGGCTACACCTTC. Translated, it gives CASSLGQPRGGYTF.

The chain carries TRBV30 and TRBJ2-1, with D possibly matching TRBD2 (7 bases). Trimming left V 1 base short and J 0 bases short, with 16 bases between. The germline V gene encodes CDR1 GTSNPN and CDR2 SVGIG (reference sequence). The CDR3 is 17 amino acids. The CDR3 DNA follows: TGTGCCTGGAGTGGGGGCGGGGGACAAGCCTCCTACAATGAGCAGTTCTTC. Translated: CAWSGGGGQASYNEQFF.

The chain links TRBV7-3 to TRBJ2-1; D not resolved. Per the germline V gene, CDR1 is SGHTA and CDR2 is FQGTGA. Between the trimmed V and J ends, which lost 2 bases and 10 bases, there was a span of 18 bases. This CDR3 region has 15 residues. In nucleotides, the CDR3 is TGTGCCAGCAGCTTATACCTTACCGCATTTGAGGAGCAGTTCTTC. Amino acid sequence: CASSLYLTAFEEQFF.

The DNA of the CDR3 is TGTGCCAGCAGCTTAGACAGATACCTATACGAGCAGTACTTC. Its protein product is CASSLDRYLYEQYF. The V gene is TRBV7-8, the J gene TRBJ2-7, with D unresolved. Trimming shortened V by 1 base and J by 4 bases, and 11 bases separated the two germline ends. Germline lookup yields CDR1 SGHVS and CDR2 FQNEAQ. The CDR3 contains 14 residues. The whole variable domain, filled in from reference TRBV7-8 and TRBJ2-7, reads GAGVSQSPRYKVAKRGQDVALRCDPISGHVSLFWYQQALGQGPEFLTYFQNEAQLDKSGLPSDRFFAERPEGSVSTLKIQRTQQEDSAVYLCASSLDRYLYEQYFGPGTRLTVT.

J is TRBJ2-2 and V is TRBV5-6; D not resolved. Germline loops: CDR1 SGHDT, CDR2 YYEEEE. CDR3 length: 11 residues. The ends were cut back, 7 bases at V and 5 bases at J, with 6 bases in the middle. CDR3 residues: CASSRTGELFF. The CDR3 DNA reads as TGTGCCAGCTCTAGGACCGGGGAGCTGTTTTTT.

V and J are TRBV27 and TRBJ1-5; D not certain. CDR1 and CDR2 (germline): MNHEY, SMNVEV (reference sequence). Trimming left V 3 bases short and J 0 bases short, with 9 bases between. The CDR3 totals 15 residues. Written as DNA, the CDR3 is TGTGCCAGCAGTTTTTACTGGTCTAGCAATCAGCCCCAGCATTTT. Translating it yields CASSFYWSSNQPQHF.